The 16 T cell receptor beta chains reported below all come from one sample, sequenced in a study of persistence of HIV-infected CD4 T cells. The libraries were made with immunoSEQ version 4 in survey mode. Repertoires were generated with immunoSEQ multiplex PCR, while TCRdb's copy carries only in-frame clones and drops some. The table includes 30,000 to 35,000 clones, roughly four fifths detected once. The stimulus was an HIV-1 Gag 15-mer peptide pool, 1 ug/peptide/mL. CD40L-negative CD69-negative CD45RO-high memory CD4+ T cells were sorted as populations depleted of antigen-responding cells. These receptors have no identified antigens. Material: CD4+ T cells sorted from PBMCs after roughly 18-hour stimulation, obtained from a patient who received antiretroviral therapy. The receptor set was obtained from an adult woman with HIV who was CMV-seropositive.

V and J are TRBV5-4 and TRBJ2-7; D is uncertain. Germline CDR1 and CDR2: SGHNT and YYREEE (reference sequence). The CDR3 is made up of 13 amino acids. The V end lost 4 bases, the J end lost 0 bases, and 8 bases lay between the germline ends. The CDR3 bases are TGTGCCAGCAGCCCCCCCCTCTCCTACGAGCAGTACTTC. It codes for CASSPPLSYEQYF.

CDR3 residues: CASSLANLAGNNEQFF. The DNA for the CDR3 is TGCGCCAGCAGCTTGGCGAACCTAGCGGGGAACAATGAGCAGTTCTTC. The chain joins TRBV5-1 to TRBJ2-1; TRBD2 aligns across 9 bases. V trimming: 0 bases; J trimming: 5 bases; junction bases outside the gene matches: 6. The CDR3 length is 16 residues. Germline V lookup: CDR1 SGHRS, CDR2 YFSETQ.

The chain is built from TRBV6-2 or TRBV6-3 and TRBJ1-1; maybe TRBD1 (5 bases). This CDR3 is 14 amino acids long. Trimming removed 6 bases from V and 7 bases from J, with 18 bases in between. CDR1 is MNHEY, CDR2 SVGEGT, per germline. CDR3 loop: CASSRWGVQREAFF. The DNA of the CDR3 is TGTGCCAGCAGCCGCTGGGGGGTACAGCGTGAAGCTTTCTTT.

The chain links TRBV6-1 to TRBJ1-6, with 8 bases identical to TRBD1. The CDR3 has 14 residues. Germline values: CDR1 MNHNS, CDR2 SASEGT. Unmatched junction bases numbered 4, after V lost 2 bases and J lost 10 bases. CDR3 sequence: CASSEPGGWSPLHF. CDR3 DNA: TGTGCCAGCAGTGAACCAGGGGGCTGGTCACCCCTCCACTTT.

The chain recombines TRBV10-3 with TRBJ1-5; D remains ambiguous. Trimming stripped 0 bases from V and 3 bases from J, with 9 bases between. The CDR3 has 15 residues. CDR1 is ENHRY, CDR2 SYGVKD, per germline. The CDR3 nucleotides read TGTGCCATCAGTGAGTCGAGGCAGTCCAATCAGCCCCAGCATTTT. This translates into CAISESRQSNQPQHF.

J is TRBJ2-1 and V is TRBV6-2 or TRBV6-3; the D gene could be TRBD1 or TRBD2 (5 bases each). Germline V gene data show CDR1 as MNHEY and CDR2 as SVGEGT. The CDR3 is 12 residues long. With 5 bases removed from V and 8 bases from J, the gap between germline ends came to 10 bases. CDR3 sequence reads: CASSTQGDEQFF. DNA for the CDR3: TGTGCCAGCAGTACCCAGGGAGATGAGCAGTTCTTC.

The CDR3 nucleotides read TGTGCCAGTAGTATGTCGGCAGGGGTGGCCGGGGAGCTGTTTTTT. This encodes CASSMSAGVAGELFF. The chain carries TRBV19 and TRBJ2-2; D might be TRBD1 (6 bases). CDR1 and CDR2 (germline): LNHDA, SQIVND (reference sequence). V was pared by 3 bases and J by 6 bases, with 14 bases between. The CDR3 runs 15 residues.

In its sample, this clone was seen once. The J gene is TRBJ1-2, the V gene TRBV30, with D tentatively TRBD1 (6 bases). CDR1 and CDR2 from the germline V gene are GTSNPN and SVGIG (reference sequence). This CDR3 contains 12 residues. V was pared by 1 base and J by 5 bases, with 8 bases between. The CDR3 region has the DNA TGTGCCTGGAGTGAGGGGGTATATGGCTACACCTTC. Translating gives CAWSEGVYGYTF.

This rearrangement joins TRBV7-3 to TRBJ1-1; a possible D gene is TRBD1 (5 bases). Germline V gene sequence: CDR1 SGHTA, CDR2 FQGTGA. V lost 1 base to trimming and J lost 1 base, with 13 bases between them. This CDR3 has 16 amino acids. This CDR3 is CASSLIGAGRNTEAFF. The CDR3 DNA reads TGTGCCAGCAGCTTAATCGGGGCTGGCCGGAACACTGAAGCTTTCTTT.

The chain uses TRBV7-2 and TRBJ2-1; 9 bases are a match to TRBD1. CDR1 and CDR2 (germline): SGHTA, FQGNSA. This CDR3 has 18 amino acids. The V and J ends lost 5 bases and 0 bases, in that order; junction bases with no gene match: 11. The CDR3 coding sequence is TGTGCCAGCAGCCTTCGGCCGGGACAGGGAAGCTCCTACAATGAGCAGTTCTTC. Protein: CASSLRPGQGSSYNEQFF.

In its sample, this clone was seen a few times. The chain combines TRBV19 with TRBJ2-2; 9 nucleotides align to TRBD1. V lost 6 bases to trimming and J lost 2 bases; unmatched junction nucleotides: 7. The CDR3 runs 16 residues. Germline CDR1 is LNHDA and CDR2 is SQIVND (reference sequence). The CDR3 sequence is CASRPDRGDNTGELFF. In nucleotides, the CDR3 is TGTGCCAGTAGACCTGACAGGGGGGATAACACCGGGGAGCTGTTTTTT. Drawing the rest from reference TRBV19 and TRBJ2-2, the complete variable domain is DGGITQSPKYLFRKEGQNVTLSCEQNLNHDAMYWYRQDPGQGLRLIYYSQIVNDFQKGDIAEGYSVSREKKESFPLTVTSAQKNPTAFYLCASRPDRGDNTGELFFGEGSRLTVL.

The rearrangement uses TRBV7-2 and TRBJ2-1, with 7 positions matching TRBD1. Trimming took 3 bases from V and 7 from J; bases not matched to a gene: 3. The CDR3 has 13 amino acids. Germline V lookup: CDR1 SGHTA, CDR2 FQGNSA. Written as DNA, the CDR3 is TGTGCCAGCAGCTTGCAGGGGGTGAATGAGCAGTTCTTC. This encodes CASSLQGVNEQFF.

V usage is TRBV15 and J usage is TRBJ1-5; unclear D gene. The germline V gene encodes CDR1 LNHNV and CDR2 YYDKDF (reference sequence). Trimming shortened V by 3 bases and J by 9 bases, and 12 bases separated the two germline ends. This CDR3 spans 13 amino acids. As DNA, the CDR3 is TGTGCCACCAGCAGCCTGGGCACGGGGCCCCAGCATTTT. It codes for CATSSLGTGPQHF.

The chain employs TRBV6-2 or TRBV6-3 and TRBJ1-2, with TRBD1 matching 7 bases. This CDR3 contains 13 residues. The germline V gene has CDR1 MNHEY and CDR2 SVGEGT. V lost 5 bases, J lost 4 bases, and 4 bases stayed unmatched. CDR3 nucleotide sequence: TGTGCCAGCAGTACCACAGGGGCCTATGGCTACACCTTC. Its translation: CASSTTGAYGYTF.

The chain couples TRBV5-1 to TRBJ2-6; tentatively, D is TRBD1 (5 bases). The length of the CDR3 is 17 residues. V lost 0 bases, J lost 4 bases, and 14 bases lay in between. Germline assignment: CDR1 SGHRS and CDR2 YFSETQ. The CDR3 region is CASSLGQFSRGANVLTF. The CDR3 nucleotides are TGCGCCAGCAGCTTGGGACAGTTTTCGCGAGGGGCCAACGTCCTGACTTTC.

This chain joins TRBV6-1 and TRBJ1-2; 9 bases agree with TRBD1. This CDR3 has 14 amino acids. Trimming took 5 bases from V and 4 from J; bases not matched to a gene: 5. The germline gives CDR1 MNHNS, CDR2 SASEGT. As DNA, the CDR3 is TGTGCCAGCAGTAAATTGACAGGGGGCTATGGCTACACCTTC. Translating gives CASSKLTGGYGYTF.